This TCR beta chain was identified in a study of blood T cells in healthy people across ages. Each of the donors had 9 to 10 milliliters of peripheral blood drawn into EDTA-treated Vacutainer tubes. The study, taken as a whole, reports: Roughly linearly, TCR beta diversity per million T cells fell as age increased.

The ends were cut back, 5 bases at V and 1 base at J, with 14 bases in the middle. This CDR3 contains 15 residues. Germline CDR1 MNHEY, CDR2 SMNVEV (reference sequence). It was with a sample-barcoded 5' primer and a J-beta primer mix that a second PCR of roughly 7 to 12 cycles was run. TCRdb reprocessed the 5' RACE reads with MiXCR, giving one entry per CDR3 protein. The sample has 1,300,000 or so distinct CDR3 sequences; around 55% are singletons. Concerning this clonotype itself: Its antigen remains unknown.

Sequencing input: blood. The chain employs TRBV27 and TRBJ2-5; weak D call: TRBD2 (5 bases). The receptor was isolated from a young man in good health. The CDR3 DNA is TGTGCCAGCAGTCCTCGCATGCGGGCCCAAGAGACCCAGTACTTC. It specifies CASSPRMRAQETQYF.